The 25 T cell receptor beta chains below were found in one sample sequenced in a study of blood T cell repertoires in COVID-19. Measured with immunoSEQ multiplex PCR; TCRdb has only the in-frame clones, and not every one. The data hold under 550,000 clones, with roughly 90% observed a single time. The sample taken for sequencing was peripheral blood. The receptors here all came from a man in his late teens or twenties with COVID-19, enrolled during active disease.

The chain has TRBV19 and TRBJ1-1; TRBD1 might be the D (6 bases). The germline V and J ends were trimmed by 4 bases and 0 bases, with 24 bases remaining between them. The CDR3 totals 19 residues. Per germline, CDR1 LNHDA and CDR2 SQIVND (reference sequence). The CDR3: CASSTRSQPGQYMNTEAFF. DNA of the CDR3: TGTGCCAGTAGTACCCGATCTCAACCCGGACAGTACATGAACACTGAAGCTTTCTTT. The full variable domain, rest sourced from reference TRBV19 and TRBJ1-1, is DGGITQSPKYLFRKEGQNVTLSCEQNLNHDAMYWYRQDPGQGLRLIYYSQIVNDFQKGDIAEGYSVSREKKESFPLTVTSAQKNPTAFYLCASSTRSQPGQYMNTEAFFGQGTRLTVV.

The rearrangement uses TRBV5-1 and TRBJ2-3; D is possibly TRBD2 (7 bases). The CDR3 extends over 15 amino acids. Germline V gene sequence: CDR1 SGHRS, CDR2 YFSETQ. Between the trimmed V and J ends, which lost 6 bases and 3 bases, there was a span of 17 bases. CDR3 loop: CASKEGGGRTDTQYF. CDR3 bases: TGCGCCAGCAAAGAGGGGGGGGGCCGAACAGATACGCAGTATTTT.

Only a few counts were recorded for this clone. V and J are TRBV2 and TRBJ1-6; 7 bases agree with TRBD1. V lost 7 bases and J lost 7; bases outside the gene matches: 4. Germline V gives CDR1 SNHLY, CDR2 FYNNEI. The CDR3 runs to 13 residues. The CDR3 DNA sequence: TGTGCCAGCAAGACAGGGTCAAATTCACCCCTCCACTTT. Its translation is CASKTGSNSPLHF.

The gene calls are TRBV12-5 and TRBJ1-1; a possible D gene is TRBD1 (5 bases). CDR1 LGHNT and CDR2 FRNRAP come from the germline V gene. Trimming pared 2 bases from V and 11 bases from J, leaving 15 bases between. The CDR3 spans 13 residues. CDR3 in amino acids: CASGLSGGVQAFF. The CDR3 nucleotides are TGTGCTAGTGGTTTGTCGGGGGGAGTTCAGGCTTTCTTT.

This clone occurred once. The gene calls are TRBV10-3 and TRBJ2-3; 7 positions match TRBD2. The CDR3 covers 14 residues. V shed 2 bases, J shed 6 bases, and the junction held 5 bases outside the gene matches. Germline V lookup: CDR1 ENHRY, CDR2 SYGVKD. Here the CDR3 reads CAISEPAGEDTQYF. The CDR3 nucleotides read TGTGCCATCAGTGAGCCCGCGGGAGAGGATACGCAGTATTTT.

The J gene is TRBJ1-6, the V gene TRBV7-2; no clear D gene. Per germline, CDR1 SGHTA and CDR2 FQGNSA. The V end was cut by 5 bases, the J end by 3 bases, with 8 bases between. The CDR3 consists of 14 residues. Here the CDR3 reads CASSLLSYNSPLHF. For the CDR3, the DNA is TGTGCCAGCAGCCTCCTAAGCTATAATTCACCCCTCCACTTT.

The rearrangement joins TRBV4-1 to TRBJ2-2; TRBD2 might be the D (5 bases). The CDR3 spans 16 residues. Trimming took 1 base from V and 1 from J, leaving 10 bases between them. Germline V gene lookup returns CDR1 MGHRA and CDR2 YSYEKL. The CDR3 DNA reads as TGCGCCAGCAGCCAAGGAGGAGGCGGGAACACCGGGGAGCTGTTTTTT. This gives the protein CASSQGGGGNTGELFF.

The V and J genes are TRBV19 and TRBJ1-6; 10 nucleotides agree with TRBD1. Germline lookup yields CDR1 LNHDA and CDR2 SQIVND (reference sequence). The length of the CDR3 is 15 residues. The junction had 6 bases not matched to a gene; V was cut back by 7 bases and J by 6 bases. The DNA of the CDR3 is TGTGCCAGTACTACCCGGGACAGGGGTAATTCACCCCTCCACTTT. Amino acid sequence: CASTTRDRGNSPLHF.

This clone was picked up one time. The chain joins TRBV4-1 to TRBJ2-5; 9 positions agree with TRBD2. The CDR3 covers 16 residues. Germline loops: CDR1 MGHRA, CDR2 YSYEKL. The V gene end was trimmed by 1 base and the J gene end by 1 base; junction bases not matched to a gene: 4. The CDR3 bases are TGCGCCAGCAGCCAAGGAGAGCGGGGGGCCCAAGAGACCCAGTACTTC. It yields the protein CASSQGERGAQETQYF.

This chain uses TRBV6-1 with TRBJ1-2; the D is unclear. The CDR3 is made up of 14 amino acids. Per germline, CDR1 MNHNS and CDR2 SASEGT. V was clipped by 2 bases and J by 6 bases, with 13 bases between them. The CDR3 reads CASSEPSGGDGYTF. The CDR3 bases are TGTGCCAGCAGTGAACCCTCTGGCGGTGATGGCTACACCTTC.

The chain employs TRBV11-3 and TRBJ1-1, with TRBD1 matching over 7 bases. CDR1 is SGHNT, CDR2 YENEEA, per germline. J gave up 7 bases and V 0 bases, and 5 bases lay outside the gene matches. The CDR3 length is 14 residues. The CDR3 is CASSLDRRDSEAFF. The DNA for the CDR3 is TGTGCCAGCAGCTTAGATCGCCGGGACAGTGAAGCTTTCTTT.

The J gene is TRBJ2-1, the V gene TRBV6-5; D perhaps matches TRBD2 (6 bases). Trimming removed 9 bases at V and 3 bases at J, with 12 bases between. Germline V lookup: CDR1 MNHEY, CDR2 SVGAGI. CDR3 size: 13 residues. The CDR3 sequence: CASSIADYNEQFF. The DNA for the CDR3 is TGTGCCAGTAGTATAGCGGACTACAATGAGCAGTTCTTC.

The V gene is TRBV19, the J gene TRBJ1-2; D is perhaps TRBD1 (5 bases). V was trimmed by 4 bases and J by 1 base, leaving 22 bases between them. CDR3 length: 18 residues. Germline-derived CDR1 and CDR2 are LNHDA and SQIVND (reference sequence). In DNA, the CDR3 is TGTGCCAGTAGTACGCTCATTACCCCAGGGAATTTTAACTATGGCTACACCTTC. Protein product: CASSTLITPGNFNYGYTF.

This rearrangement joins TRBV25-1 to TRBJ2-2, with a tentative D call TRBD2 (7 bases). The CDR3 spans 14 residues. Germline V gene sequence: CDR1 MGHDK, CDR2 SYGVNS. Trimming left V 4 bases short and J 4 bases short, with 10 bases between. CDR3 in amino acids: CASSGGGLTGELFF. For the CDR3, the DNA is TGTGCCAGCAGTGGGGGGGGCCTCACCGGGGAGCTGTTTTTT.

The table lists this clone with a count of one. This sequence joins TRBV18 and TRBJ1-5; maybe TRBD1 (6 bases). The CDR3 length is 16 residues. Trimming removed 3 bases from V and 1 base from J, with 13 bases in between. CDR1 and CDR2 from the germline V gene are KGHSH and LQKENI. CDR3 DNA sequence: TGTGCCAGCTCACCGGCCGGGACATTGAGCAATCAGCCCCAGCATTTT. Its protein is CASSPAGTLSNQPQHF. Variable domain in full (rest from reference TRBV18 and TRBJ1-5): NAGVMQNPRHLVRRRGQEARLRCSPMKGHSHVYWYRQLPEEGLKFMVYLQKENIIDESGMPKERFSAEFPKEGPSILRIQQVVRGDSAAYFCASSPAGTLSNQPQHFGDGTRLSIL.

The chain uses TRBV12-3 or TRBV12-4 and TRBJ1-1; 7 bases fit TRBD1. V dropped 6 bases and J dropped 11; count of bases not matched to a gene: 9. The CDR3 is 12 amino acids. The CDR3 is CASSPQGSGAFF. CDR3 coding DNA: TGTGCCAGCAGCCCACAGGGGTCAGGGGCTTTCTTT.

The chain employs TRBV5-1 and TRBJ1-2, with a possible D match to TRBD1 (5 bases). V lost 0 bases, J lost 8 bases, and 17 bases lay in between. CDR1 and CDR2 (germline): SGHRS, YFSETQ. The CDR3 has 15 amino acids. DNA for the CDR3: TGCGCCAGCAGCTTGGATGGGGGGAAACAGTTGGGCTACACCTTC. Translating gives CASSLDGGKQLGYTF. Together with reference TRBV5-1 and TRBJ1-2, the CDR3 gives the full variable domain: KAGVTQTPRYLIKTRGQQVTLSCSPISGHRSVSWYQQTPGQGLQFLFEYFSETQRNKGNFPGRFSGRQFSNSRSEMNVSTLELGDSALYLCASSLDGGKQLGYTFGSGTRLTVV.

This chain links TRBV5-4 with TRBJ2-6, with unresolved D. The germline V gene has CDR1 SGHNT and CDR2 YYREEE (reference sequence). V was trimmed by 0 bases and J by 1 base, leaving 11 bases between them. There are 17 residues in the CDR3. CDR3 nucleotide sequence: TGTGCCAGCAGCTTGGTGGCAGGTGGATCTGGGGCCAACGTCCTGACTTTC. It is translated as CASSLVAGGSGANVLTF. Supplemented by reference TRBV5-4 and TRBJ2-6, the full variable domain reads ETGVTQSPTHLIKTRGQQVTLRCSSQSGHNTVSWYQQALGQGPQFIFQYYREEENGRGNFPPRFSGLQFPNYSSELNVNALELDDSALYLCASSLVAGGSGANVLTFGAGSRLTVL.

The genes are TRBV12-5 and TRBJ1-4; maybe TRBD1 (6 bases). Trimming removed 5 bases at V and 8 bases at J, with 9 bases between. CDR3 size: 12 residues. Germline lookup yields CDR1 LGHNT and CDR2 FRNRAP. CDR3 loop: CASGPGTEKLFF. The CDR3 DNA reads as TGTGCTAGTGGTCCCGGGACAGAAAAACTGTTTTTT.

This chain connects TRBV4-1 to TRBJ2-7; 9 bases are shared with TRBD2. CDR3 length: 17 amino acids. The junction had 11 bases not matched to a gene; V was cut back by 1 base and J by 4 bases. The germline gives CDR1 MGHRA, CDR2 YSYEKL. This CDR3 is CASSQGSIASGKYEQYF. CDR3 in DNA: TGCGCCAGCAGCCAAGGTTCGATCGCTAGCGGGAAATACGAGCAGTACTTC.

This chain joins TRBV7-9 and TRBJ2-7, with 7 bases that match TRBD1. The germline V gene encodes CDR1 SEHNR and CDR2 FQNEAQ (reference sequence). The CDR3 is made up of 14 amino acids. The V and J ends lost 2 bases and 6 bases, in that order; junction bases with no gene match: 7. DNA of the CDR3: TGTGCCAGCAGCTTAAACCAGGGGGTCCCCGAGCAGTACTTC. It encodes CASSLNQGVPEQYF.

In its sample, this clone was seen once. The chain joins TRBV15 to TRBJ2-1; 11 bases agree with TRBD1. The CDR3 sequence is 16 residues long. Losses at the gene ends were 2 bases for V and 3 bases for J; bases not matched to a gene: 3. Germline CDR1 LNHNV, CDR2 YYDKDF (reference sequence). CDR3 amino acids: CATSRPGTGGYNEQFF. The CDR3 DNA follows: TGTGCCACCAGCAGACCCGGGACAGGGGGCTACAATGAGCAGTTCTTC.

The rearrangement uses TRBV12-3 or TRBV12-4 and TRBJ1-2; D unclear. V was shortened by 1 base and J by 10 bases, with 10 bases between the two germline ends. The CDR3 consists of 12 residues. The CDR3 loop is CASSLGRVDYTF. The CDR3, as DNA: TGTGCCAGCAGTTTAGGTCGGGTCGACTACACCTTC.

The rearrangement uses TRBV5-4 and TRBJ2-6, with TRBD2 matching 7 bases. J gave up 2 bases and V 3 bases, and 2 bases lay outside the gene matches. Germline V gene lookup returns CDR1 SGHNT and CDR2 YYREEE (reference sequence). CDR3 length: 15 amino acids. The CDR3 coding sequence is TGTGCCAGCAGCTCCGGACTAGCTGGGGCCAACGTCCTGACTTTC. It codes for CASSSGLAGANVLTF.

The chain is built from TRBV12-3 or TRBV12-4 and TRBJ1-2; unclear D gene. The V and J ends lost 3 bases and 3 bases respectively, with 8 bases between them. The CDR3 is 13 residues long. The CDR3 loop reads CASSFGIDYGYTF. In DNA, the CDR3 is TGTGCCAGCAGTTTCGGTATAGACTATGGCTACACCTTC.